The 6 T cell receptor beta chains presented below share a single source sample, sequenced in a study of blood T cell repertoires in COVID-19. Profiled with immunoSEQ multiplex PCR; TCRdb holds only in-frame clones, not every one. This table has roughly 190,000 clones, about 85% appearing once. Specimen: peripheral blood. These receptors originate from a woman aged 80 or over in a cohort sampled during active or convalescent COVID-19.

As DNA, the CDR3 is TGCGCCAGCAGACTAGCGGGACTCACAGATACGCAGTATTTT. Encoded protein: CASRLAGLTDTQYF. The gene calls are TRBV4-1 and TRBJ2-3; the match to TRBD2 covers 10 bases. V lost 6 bases and J lost 2; bases outside the gene matches: 2. CDR3 length: 14 residues. From germline, CDR1 is MGHRA and CDR2 YSYEKL.

J is TRBJ2-2 and V is TRBV30; 11 bases fit TRBD2. The germline V gene has CDR1 GTSNPN and CDR2 SVGIG (reference sequence). This CDR3 is 16 amino acids long. The V and J ends lost 0 bases and 5 bases, in that order; junction bases with no gene match: 5. The CDR3 coding sequence is TGTGCCTGGAGTGTACTAGCGGGAGTACTAACCGGGGAGCTGTTTTTT. It codes for CAWSVLAGVLTGELFF.

The chain joins TRBV21-1 to TRBJ2-2; TRBD1, the D gene given by the table, was not confirmed from the DNA. TRBV21-1 is a recognized pseudogene. The length of the CDR3 is 16 residues. DNA of the CDR3: TGTGCCAGCAGCAAAGAAAAGGGGATGAACACCGGGGAGCTGTTTTTT. This codes for CASSKEKGMNTGELFF.

The chain employs TRBV19 and TRBJ1-4, with no clear D. Looked up from germline, CDR1 is LNHDA and CDR2 is SQIVND (reference sequence). V lost 5 bases, J lost 0 bases, and 16 bases lay in between. The CDR3 loop spans 17 amino acids. CDR3 region: CASSPRGGGTTNEKLFF. CDR3 DNA sequence: TGTGCCAGTAGTCCTCGGGGAGGCGGTACAACTAATGAAAAACTGTTTTTT.

V usage is TRBV18 and J usage is TRBJ2-1; the D is unclear. V lost 1 base and J lost 8, with 15 bases in between. The CDR3 totals 15 residues. Germline V gene lookup returns CDR1 KGHSH and CDR2 LQKENI. CDR3 coding DNA: TGTGCCAGCTCACCACTAGCCTCCTCGATGGATGAGCAGTTCTTC. Its protein product is CASSPLASSMDEQFF. The entire variable domain, with the rest obtained from reference TRBV18 and TRBJ2-1, is as follows: NAGVMQNPRHLVRRRGQEARLRCSPMKGHSHVYWYRQLPEEGLKFMVYLQKENIIDESGMPKERFSAEFPKEGPSILRIQQVVRGDSAAYFCASSPLASSMDEQFFGPGTRLTVL.

This clone was seen a handful of times. Other DNA sequences in this specimen translate into the identical CDR3. The CDR3: CASSPGASGSGNTIYF. In nucleotides, the CDR3 is TGTGCCAGCTCACCAGGGGCGTCGGGCTCTGGAAACACCATATATTTT. The rearrangement links TRBV18 to TRBJ1-3; TRBD1 is a possible D gene (5 bases). This CDR3 is 16 amino acids long. Trimming shortened V by 2 bases and J by 0 bases, and 11 bases separated the two germline ends. Germline-derived CDR1 and CDR2 are KGHSH and LQKENI.